This T cell receptor (beta chain) was identified in a study of blood T cell repertoires in COVID-19. Study background: Material from acute and convalescent COVID-19 was sourced from the United States, Italy and Spain. In each case, the material was cDNA or gDNA derived from T cells, B-cell-depleted T cells, or PBMCs.

The J segment lost 5 bases and the V segment lost 3 bases, leaving 3 bases of the junction unmatched. Germline-derived CDR1 and CDR2 are LGHDT and YNNKEL (reference sequence). There are 14 residues in the CDR3. Original analysis: The authors estimated nucleated cell counts from reference gene primer amplification. The assay was immunoSEQ multiplex PCR, and TCRdb's table has in-frame clones only and misses some. Clone size and the V and J calls come from that table; the DNA yielded D and trimming. This table has a few hundred thousand clones, 89% appearing once. This chain joins TRBV3-1 (or the pseudogene TRBV3-2) and TRBJ2-4, with TRBD1 matching over 8 bases. Sequenced input: peripheral blood. This receptor was taken from a man aged 45-65 years with acute or convalescent COVID-19. The CDR3 bases are TGTGCCAGCAGCCAGACAGGGGAAGAAAACATTCAGTACTTC. Residues: CASSQTGEENIQYF.